Following are 9 T cell receptor beta chains from one sample sequenced in a study of blood T cell repertoires in COVID-19. Using immunoSEQ multiplex PCR, the repertoire was profiled, and TCRdb retains in-frame clones only, with some absent. Counted here are roughly 160,000 clones, more than 70% occurring once; the ten biggest clones make up more than 9%. Sequenced sample: peripheral blood. The source is a woman of 80 years or more with active or convalescent COVID-19.

This clone was recorded a few times. CDR3 protein: CASSSPGTGAYF. The DNA of the CDR3 is TGTGCCAGCAGCTCTCCCGGGACAGGGGCGTACTTC. The V and J genes are TRBV9 and TRBJ2-7, with 10 bases that match TRBD1. Trimming at V came to 4 bases and at J to 12 bases, leaving 7 bases not matched to a gene. This CDR3 region has 12 residues. CDR1 is SGDLS, CDR2 YYNGEE, per germline.

The chain couples TRBV5-4 to TRBJ2-3; TRBD2 aligns across 7 bases. The CDR3 extends over 15 amino acids. CDR1 is SGHNT, CDR2 YYREEE, per germline (reference sequence). The V and J ends lost 2 bases and 4 bases, in that order; junction bases with no gene match: 7. CDR3 in DNA: TGTGCCAGCAGCTTAAGACTAGCAAGGGCAGATACGCAGTATTTT. Translating gives CASSLRLARADTQYF.

The CDR3 coding sequence is TGCGCCAGCAGTCACCAAGGGACTAGCGTACACTACGAGCAGTACTTC. It translates to CASSHQGTSVHYEQYF. The rearrangement links TRBV23-1 to TRBJ2-7; 10 bases map to TRBD2. TRBV23-1 is an open reading frame whose function is uncertain. The CDR3 sequence is 16 residues long. Losses at the gene ends were 3 bases for V and 3 bases for J; bases not matched to a gene: 8.

The chain carries TRBV7-2 and TRBJ1-1; maybe TRBD1 (5 bases). The CDR3 is 15 residues long. V lost 0 bases to trimming and J lost 0 bases, with 8 bases between them. The germline CDR1 and CDR2 sequences are SGHTA and FQGNSA. DNA of the CDR3: TGTGCCAGCAGCTTAGCGGGGGGATTGAACACTGAAGCTTTCTTT. Residues: CASSLAGGLNTEAFF.

The genes are TRBV9 and TRBJ2-7; 8 nucleotides agree with TRBD2. The germline CDR1 and CDR2 sequences are SGDLS and YYNGEE. This CDR3 comprises 13 residues. With 4 bases clipped from V and 5 bases from J, the junction kept 5 bases outside the gene matches. The CDR3 loop is CASSRGLGNEQYF. In nucleotides, the CDR3 is TGTGCCAGCAGCCGGGGACTAGGAAACGAGCAGTACTTC.

The V and J genes are TRBV25-1 and TRBJ2-5; 8 nucleotides line up with TRBD1. This CDR3 has 14 residues. Trimming removed 3 bases from V and 7 bases from J; junction bases left unmatched: 7. The germline CDR1 and CDR2 sequences are MGHDK and SYGVNS. In nucleotides, the CDR3 is TGTGCCAGCAGTGATCCCGGACAGGGAGGGACCCAGTACTTC. This translates into CASSDPGQGGTQYF.

The chain is built from TRBV3-1 (or the pseudogene TRBV3-2) and TRBJ2-7; D might be TRBD1 (5 bases). Deletions cut 0 bases from V and 9 bases from J, with 12 bases between. This CDR3 has 13 residues. Germline loops: CDR1 LGHDT, CDR2 YNNKEL (reference sequence). CDR3 sequence: CASSQDPPGSQYF. The CDR3 nucleotides read TGTGCCAGCAGCCAAGATCCCCCAGGGTCGCAGTACTTC.

The chain joins TRBV15 to TRBJ2-1, with TRBD2 matching 9 bases. This CDR3 contains 16 residues. J was trimmed by 0 bases and V by 7 bases; bases with no gene match: 7. Per the germline V gene, CDR1 is LNHNV and CDR2 is YYDKDF (reference sequence). The CDR3 bases are TGTGCCACCAACCTCGATAGCGGGAGCTCCTACAATGAGCAGTTCTTC. It encodes CATNLDSGSSYNEQFF.

V and J are TRBV5-4 and TRBJ2-4; 10 bases match TRBD2. The CDR3 has 15 residues. V gave up 2 bases and J gave up 7 bases; unmatched junction bases: 6. Germline CDR1 reads SGHNT; CDR2 reads YYREEE (reference sequence). CDR3 nucleotide sequence: TGTGCCAGCAGCTTAGCGGGAGGGCCGGGGAACATTCAGTACTTC. This sequence encodes CASSLAGGPGNIQYF.